The entry below gives a single TCR beta chain sequence along with its context. The sample has other DNA sequences that encode this CDR3 too. This table comes from immunoSEQ multiplex PCR, and its TCRdb copy is limited to in-frame clones, with some not included. The data hold 300,000 to 450,000 clones, with around 84% observed a single time. These data originate in a study of blood T cell repertoires in COVID-19. The CDR3 is 13 amino acids. Germline loops: CDR1 SNHLY, CDR2 FYNNEI. After removal of 4 bases from V and 4 bases from J, the junction contained 2 bases not matched to a gene. The sample taken for sequencing was peripheral blood. The TCR sequence derives from a woman between 18 and 29 years old with acute or convalescent COVID-19. The chain carries TRBV2 and TRBJ1-2; TRBD1 agrees at 8 bases. CDR3 loop: CASSGTGSYGYTF. The CDR3 DNA follows: TGTGCCAGCAGTGGGACAGGGTCCTATGGCTACACCTTC.